The entry that follows covers one T cell receptor beta chain sequence. Antigen: not known. This entry belongs to a study of CD8 T cells in Susac syndrome. This CDR3 is 14 amino acids long. From germline, CDR1 is SNHLY and CDR2 FYNNEI. Trimming stripped 6 bases from V and 1 base from J, with 12 bases between. Random hexamers were used to reverse transcribe the RNA input (about 0.45 to 1 ug). By means of immunoSEQ multiplex PCR, TCR beta CDR3 spanning 54 Vbeta and 13 Jbeta underwent amplification. Using its own MiXCR run on the immunoSEQ multiplex PCR reads, TCRdb lists one record per CDR3 protein. The sample has about 180,000 distinct CDR3 sequences, around 94% seen once. Study observations and caveats: The study acknowledged a relatively small number of individuals in its TCR sequencing and HLA analysis.

The J gene is TRBJ1-1, the V gene TRBV2; tentative D call: TRBD1 (5 bases). The receptor's source is a human donor with Susac syndrome. Material for sequencing was CD4+ T cells from PBMCs. The CDR3 nucleotides are TGTGCCAGCAGGGTTCAGGGTGCGAACACTGAAGCTTTCTTT. As protein: CASRVQGANTEAFF.